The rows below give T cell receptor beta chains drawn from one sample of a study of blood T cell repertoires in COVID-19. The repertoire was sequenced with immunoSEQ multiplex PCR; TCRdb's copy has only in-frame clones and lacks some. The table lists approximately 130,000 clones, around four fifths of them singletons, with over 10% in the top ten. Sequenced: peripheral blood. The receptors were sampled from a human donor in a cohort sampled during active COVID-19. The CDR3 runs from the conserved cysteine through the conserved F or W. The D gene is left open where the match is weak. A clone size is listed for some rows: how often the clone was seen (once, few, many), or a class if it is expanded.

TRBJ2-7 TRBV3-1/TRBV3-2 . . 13 TGTGCCAGCAGCCCTTGGGGCTTGAACGAGCAGTACTTC CASSPWGLNEQYF
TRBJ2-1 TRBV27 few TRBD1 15 TGTGCCAGCAGTCTGGGACAGGGATCCTACAATGAGCAGTTCTTC CASSLGQGSYNEQFF
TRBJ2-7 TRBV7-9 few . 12 TGTGCCAGCAGCTTAGGAGACTACGAGCAGTACTTC CASSLGDYEQYF
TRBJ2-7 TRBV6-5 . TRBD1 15 TGTGCCAGCAAGCCGGGACAGGGGGCTTTTTACGAGCAGTACTTC CASKPGQGAFYEQYF
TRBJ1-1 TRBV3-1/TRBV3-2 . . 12 TGTGCCAGCGGAGGGGATGGGACTGAAGCTTTCTTT CASGGDGTEAFF
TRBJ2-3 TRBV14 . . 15 TGTGCCAGCAGCCCGGGTCGCGTTAGCACAGATACGCAGTATTTT CASSPGRVSTDTQYF
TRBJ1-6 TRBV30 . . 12 TGTGCCTGGAGTACGGAGGGGCTGTCCCTCCACTTT CAWSTEGLSLHF
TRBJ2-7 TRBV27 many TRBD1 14 TGTGCCAGCAGTCGGACAGGTCCCTCCTACGAGCAGTACTTC CASSRTGPSYEQYF
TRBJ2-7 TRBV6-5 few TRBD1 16 TGTGCCAGCAGTTCCACTCGACAGGGGGGCGTCTACGAGCAGTACTTC CASSSTRQGGVYEQYF
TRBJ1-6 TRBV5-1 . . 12 TGCGCCAGCTCCCCGGGAAATTCACCCCTCCACTTT CASSPGNSPLHF
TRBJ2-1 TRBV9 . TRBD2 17 TGTGCCAGCAGCGCCAGTAGGACTAGCGGGGCCCTCAATGAGCAGTTCTTC CASSASRTSGALNEQFF
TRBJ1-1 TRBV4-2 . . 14 TGTGCCAGCAGTTCGACCGGGACTGGGACTGAAGCTTTCTTT CASSSTGTGTEAFF
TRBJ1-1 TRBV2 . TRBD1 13 TGTGCCAGTTGTGGACAGGGGGTTGCCTCGGCTTTCTTT CASCGQGVASAFF
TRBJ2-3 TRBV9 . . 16 TGTGCCAGCAGCGTAGTAGCGGATGCTAGCACAGATACGCAGTATTTT CASSVVADASTDTQYF
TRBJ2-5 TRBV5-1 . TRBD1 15 TGCGCCAGCAGCTCTTTACAGGGGTCCCAAGAGACCCAGTACTTC CASSSLQGSQETQYF
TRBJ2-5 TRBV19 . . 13 TGTGCCAGTAACGACAGGTTTCAAGAGACCCAGTACTTC CASNDRFQETQYF
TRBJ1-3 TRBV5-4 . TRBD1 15 TGTGCCAGCAGCTTCCAGGGGGCTCTGGAAAACACCATATATTTT CASSFQGALENTIYF
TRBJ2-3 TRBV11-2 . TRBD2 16 TGTGCCAGCAGCCCTCCGGGACTAGCGGGCACAGATACGCAGTATTTT CASSPPGLAGTDTQYF
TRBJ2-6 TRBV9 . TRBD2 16 TGTGCCAGCAGCCCCCGGGGGGGCACTGGGGCCAACGTCCTGACTTTC CASSPRGGTGANVLTF
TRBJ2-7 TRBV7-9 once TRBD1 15 TGTGCCAGCAGCCTTGGACAGGGCTACTCCTACGAGCAGTACTTC CASSLGQGYSYEQYF
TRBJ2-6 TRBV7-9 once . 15 TGTGCCAGCAGCCACGACTTCTCTGGGGCCAACGTCCTGACTTTC CASSHDFSGANVLTF
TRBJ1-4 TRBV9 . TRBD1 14 TGTGCCAGCAGCGCGACAGGGGGCACGGAAAAACTGTTTTTT CASSATGGTEKLFF
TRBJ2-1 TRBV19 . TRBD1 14 TGTGCCAGTAGTCGGGACAGGTCCCGAGGTGAGCAGTTCTTC CASSRDRSRGEQFF
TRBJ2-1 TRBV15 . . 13 TGTGCCACCAGCAGAGTCGGAGGGAATGAGCAGTTCTTC CATSRVGGNEQFF
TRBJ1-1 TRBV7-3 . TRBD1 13 TGTGCCAGCAGTCGCGACAGGGTGTCTGAAGCTTTCTTT CASSRDRVSEAFF
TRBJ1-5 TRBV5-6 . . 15 TGTGCCAGCAGCTTGTCCAGGGTGGTCAATCAGCCCCAGCATTTT CASSLSRVVNQPQHF
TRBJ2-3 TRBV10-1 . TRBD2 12 TGCGCCAGCAGCCCGGGAGGAGATACGCAGTATTTT CASSPGGDTQYF
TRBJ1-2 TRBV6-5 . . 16 TGTGCCAGCAGTTACTCAGTTACCGGGCGGGGCTATGGCTACACCTTC CASSYSVTGRGYGYTF
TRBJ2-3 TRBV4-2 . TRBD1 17 TGTGCCAGCAGCCAAAATCTCAGGGGGCTGGAGAGCGATACGCAGTATTTT CASSQNLRGLESDTQYF
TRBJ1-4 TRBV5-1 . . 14 TGCGCCAGCAGCTTGTCCTGGAGTAATGAAAAACTGTTTTTT CASSLSWSNEKLFF
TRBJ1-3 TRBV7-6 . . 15 TGTGCCAGCAGCTTAGGTTCAGGGATGATAGACACCATATATTTT CASSLGSGMIDTIYF
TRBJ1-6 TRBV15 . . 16 TGTGCCACCAGCGGGACTGCAAGCTCCTATAATTCACCCCTCCACTTT CATSGTASSYNSPLHF
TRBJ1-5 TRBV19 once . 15 TGTGCCAGTAGACGACAGGTCTATAGCAATCAGCCCCAGCATTTT CASRRQVYSNQPQHF
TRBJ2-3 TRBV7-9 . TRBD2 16 TGTGCCAGCAGCTCAAGGACGGGGGGAGGGCCAGATACGCAGTATTTT CASSSRTGGGPDTQYF
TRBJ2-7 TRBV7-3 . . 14 TGTGCCAGCAGCTTAAACGCGGGCCCCTACGAGCAGTACTTC CASSLNAGPYEQYF
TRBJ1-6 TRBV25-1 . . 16 TGTGCCAGCAGTGATGGTCCGGGTCCTGTCAATTCACCCCTCCACTTT CASSDGPGPVNSPLHF
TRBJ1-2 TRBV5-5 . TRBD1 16 TGTGCCAGCAGCTTCTTTGGGACAGGATACCGTTATGGCTACACCTTC CASSFFGTGYRYGYTF
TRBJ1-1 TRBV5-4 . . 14 TGTGCCAGCAGCTTGGCTACTGTGAACACTGAAGCTTTCTTT CASSLATVNTEAFF
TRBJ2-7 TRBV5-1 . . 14 TGCGCCAGCAGCTATAGGGACAAGCTGGACGAGCAGTACTTC CASSYRDKLDEQYF
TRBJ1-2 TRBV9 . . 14 TGTGCCAGCAGCCCAAGACGGGGGGCGCGCGGCTACACCTTC CASSPRRGARGYTF
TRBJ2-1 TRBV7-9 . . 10 TGTGCCAGCAGTTCCGTTAAGCAGTTCTTC CASSSVKQFF
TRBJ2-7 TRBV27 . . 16 TGTGCCAGCAGTCTCCGCCTTCCGAGGGCGGTGGGCGAGCAGTACTTC CASSLRLPRAVGEQYF
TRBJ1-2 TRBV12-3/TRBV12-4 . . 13 TGTGCCAGCAGTTTAGGGCAGGTCTATGGCTACACCTTC CASSLGQVYGYTF
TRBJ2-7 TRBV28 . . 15 TGTGCCAGCAGTTCCTCAGGGGATAGGTCCTACGAGCAGTACTTC CASSSSGDRSYEQYF
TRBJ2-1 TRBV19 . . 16 TGTGCCAGTAGTTCCACCGGGGTTGGCTCCTACAATGAGCAGTTCTTC CASSSTGVGSYNEQFF
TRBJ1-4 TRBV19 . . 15 TGTGCCAGTAGTATCGGGAGTTCAACTAATGAAAAACTGTTTTTT CASSIGSSTNEKLFF